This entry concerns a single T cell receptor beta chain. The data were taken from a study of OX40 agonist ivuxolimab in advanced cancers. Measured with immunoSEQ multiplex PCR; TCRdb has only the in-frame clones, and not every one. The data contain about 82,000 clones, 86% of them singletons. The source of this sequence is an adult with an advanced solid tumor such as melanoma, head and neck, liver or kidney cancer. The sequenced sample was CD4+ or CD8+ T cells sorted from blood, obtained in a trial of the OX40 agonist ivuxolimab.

In DNA, the CDR3 is TGTGCCAGCAGTGAGGGCAATGAGCAGTTCTTC. It codes for CASSEGNEQFF. The J gene is TRBJ2-1, the V gene TRBV25-1; no definite D call. V was trimmed by 3 bases and J by 6 bases, leaving 3 bases between them. The CDR3 has 11 amino acids. Germline V gene data show CDR1 as MGHDK and CDR2 as SYGVNS.